A single sample is the source of the 27 T cell receptor beta chains below, sequenced in a study of graft-versus-host responses after intestinal transplantation. Some clones are missing from TCRdb's copy, which holds only in-frame ones; the method was immunoSEQ multiplex PCR. In the table there are some 70,000 clones, over 85% of which are singletons. Source: bone marrow, taken nearly 750 days after intestinal transplantation. The receptors were gathered from a human patient who received an intestinal transplant, so some T cells may come from the graft donor.

This clone has only one observation. Other DNA sequences in the same sample also yield this CDR3. The J gene is TRBJ2-2, the V gene TRBV29-1; 13 bases are a match to TRBD2. In germline, CDR1 is SQVTM, CDR2 ANQGSEA. The CDR3 sequence is 17 residues long. V shed 4 bases and J 8 bases; nucleotides not matched to a gene: 13. CDR3 sequence: CSVALAGGRGARGELFF. The CDR3, as DNA: TGCAGCGTTGCACTAGCGGGAGGGCGGGGGGCGCGAGGGGAGCTGTTTTTT.

The gene calls are TRBV27 and TRBJ2-3; D ambiguous. The length of the CDR3 is 13 residues. V lost 5 bases to trimming and J lost 6 bases, with 12 bases between them. The germline V gene encodes CDR1 MNHEY and CDR2 SMNVEV (reference sequence). The DNA of the CDR3 is TGTGCCAGCAGTGAAGGACGGTTCGATACGCAGTATTTT. This codes for CASSEGRFDTQYF.

V is TRBV28 and J is TRBJ2-7; D not certain. With 5 bases removed from V and 2 bases from J, the gap between germline ends came to 10 bases. Germline V gene data show CDR1 as MDHEN and CDR2 as SYDVKM. This CDR3 contains 13 residues. The CDR3 spells CASSPRAAYEQYF. The CDR3, as DNA: TGTGCCAGCAGTCCCCGCGCTGCCTACGAGCAGTACTTC.

The genes are TRBV29-1 and TRBJ2-7; D perhaps matches TRBD2 (5 bases). CDR1 and CDR2 (germline): SQVTM, ANQGSEA. The CDR3 length is 15 residues. V lost 3 bases, J lost 2 bases, and 17 bases lay in between. CDR3 nucleotides: TGCAGCGTTGAGGTTAGTCGGGAAGCAACCTACGAGCAGTACTTC. The encoded protein is CSVEVSREATYEQYF.

This chain connects TRBV18 to TRBJ2-7; TRBD2 might be the D (5 bases). Trimming left V 4 bases short and J 2 bases short, with 9 bases between. The CDR3 spans 13 residues. In germline, CDR1 is KGHSH, CDR2 LQKENI. The CDR3 sequence: CASSRSGTYEQYF. CDR3 sequence (DNA): TGTGCCAGCTCACGATCCGGGACCTACGAGCAGTACTTC.

This chain links TRBV9 with TRBJ2-3; TRBD1 or TRBD2 may be the D gene (7 bases each). CDR3 length equals 15 residues. V was clipped by 3 bases and J by 8 bases, with 19 bases between them. CDR1 SGDLS and CDR2 YYNGEE come from the germline V gene. The CDR3 DNA follows: TGTGCCAGCAGCGCCGCACCCCAGGGGGGGGGTACGCAGTATTTT. Its protein product is CASSAAPQGGGTQYF.

The chain carries TRBV6-5 and TRBJ1-2; TRBD1 matches at 11 bases. Looked up from germline, CDR1 is MNHEY and CDR2 is SVGAGI. The length of the CDR3 is 15 residues. The J segment lost 3 bases and the V segment lost 6 bases, leaving 6 bases of the junction unmatched. CDR3 protein: CASREPGQGDYGYTF. CDR3 sequence (DNA): TGTGCCAGCAGGGAACCGGGACAGGGGGACTATGGCTACACCTTC.

As DNA, the CDR3 is TGTGCCAGCAGCTTCCAGGGTACCTCTGGGGCCAACGTCCTGACTTTC. As protein: CASSFQGTSGANVLTF. The gene calls are TRBV5-4 and TRBJ2-6; possibly TRBD1 for D (5 bases). Germline CDR1 reads SGHNT; CDR2 reads YYREEE (reference sequence). V was shortened by 2 bases and J by 0 bases, with 9 bases between the two germline ends. The CDR3 is 16 residues long.

On this clone: Within the sample, other DNA sequences also encode this same CDR3. J is TRBJ1-1 and V is TRBV7-9; 9 bases agree with TRBD1. Germline V gives CDR1 SEHNR, CDR2 FQNEAQ (reference sequence). The CDR3 loop spans 14 amino acids. After removal of 3 bases from V and 1 base from J, the junction contained 0 bases not matched to a gene. CDR3 nucleotides: TGTGCCAGCAGCTTGGGACAGGGGAACACTGAAGCTTTCTTT. Protein sequence: CASSLGQGNTEAFF.

The chain uses TRBV2 and TRBJ1-6, with D possibly TRBD1 on 6 matching bases. The CDR3 has 16 amino acids. V lost 6 bases and J lost 5, with 17 bases in between. Germline V gives CDR1 SNHLY, CDR2 FYNNEI. The DNA of the CDR3 is TGTGCCAGCAGCGAACCTCAAACAGGGCATAATTCACCCCTCCACTTT. It codes for CASSEPQTGHNSPLHF.

The chain combines TRBV6-6 with TRBJ2-7; a weak D match, TRBD1 (5 bases). V was trimmed by 5 bases and J by 4 bases, leaving 12 bases between them. The CDR3 has 13 residues. Per germline, CDR1 MNHNY and CDR2 SVGAGI (reference sequence). CDR3 sequence: CASSVDSTYEQYF. The CDR3 DNA sequence: TGTGCCAGCAGTGTTGACAGTACGTACGAGCAGTACTTC.

The gene calls are TRBV6-6 and TRBJ2-7; D possibly matches TRBD1 or TRBD2 (5 bases each). Germline V gene lookup returns CDR1 MNHNY and CDR2 SVGAGI (reference sequence). This CDR3 contains 14 residues. V was clipped by 8 bases and J by 2 bases, with 16 bases between them. The CDR3 DNA sequence: TGTGCCAGCGGTGTGGGGCGGGCGGCCTACGAGCAGTACTTC. It specifies CASGVGRAAYEQYF.

The J gene is TRBJ1-2, the V gene TRBV27; a possible D gene is TRBD1 (5 bases). Trimming left V 6 bases short and J 1 base short, with 12 bases between. Germline V CDR1 and CDR2: MNHEY, SMNVEV (reference sequence). The CDR3 runs 14 residues. For the CDR3, the DNA is TGTGCCAGCAGGCCGGGGGGAGTTAACTATGGCTACACCTTC. Residues: CASRPGGVNYGYTF.

The chain is built from TRBV9 and TRBJ2-2; 9 bases agree with TRBD1. Germline CDR1 reads SGDLS; CDR2 reads YYNGEE. V lost 3 bases, J lost 5 bases, and 17 bases stayed unmatched. The CDR3 sequence is 19 residues long. CDR3 loop: CASSGAGTGLDLSTGELFF. DNA of the CDR3: TGTGCCAGCAGCGGAGCCGGGACAGGGCTGGATCTTTCAACCGGGGAGCTGTTTTTT.

The rearrangement uses TRBV7-7 and TRBJ2-7; 14 bases map to TRBD2. CDR1 and CDR2 from the germline V gene are SSHAT and FNYEAQ (reference sequence). This CDR3 is built from 16 residues. The trim removed 5 bases at V and 3 bases at J, leaving 6 bases unmatched. The CDR3 sequence: CASSRGTSGGHYEQYF. The CDR3 coding sequence is TGTGCCAGCAGCCGAGGGACTAGCGGGGGCCACTACGAGCAGTACTTC.

This clone was seen more than once but under ten times. J is TRBJ2-1 and V is TRBV6-6, with D possibly being TRBD1 or TRBD2 (5 bases each). Germline lookup yields CDR1 MNHNY and CDR2 SVGAGI (reference sequence). The CDR3 has 16 amino acids. V was trimmed by 0 bases and J by 5 bases, leaving 14 bases between them. The CDR3 sequence is CASSYSRDVDDNEQFF. CDR3 sequence (DNA): TGTGCCAGCAGTTACTCGAGGGACGTCGACGACAATGAGCAGTTCTTC.

This clone was recorded once. The J gene is TRBJ2-4, the V gene TRBV7-9; D is undetermined. V lost 2 bases, J lost 8 bases, and 7 bases lay in between. CDR1 is SEHNR and CDR2 is FQNEAQ in the germline V gene (reference sequence). This CDR3 has 12 residues. CDR3 bases: TGTGCCAGCAGCTTATCCCGGGACATTCAGTACTTC. It yields the protein CASSLSRDIQYF.

This sequence joins TRBV6-1 and TRBJ2-3; D remains ambiguous. Germline-derived CDR1 and CDR2 are MNHNS and SASEGT. The CDR3 is made up of 13 amino acids. The germline V and J ends were trimmed by 0 bases and 2 bases, with 3 bases remaining between them. The CDR3 nucleotides read TGTGCCAGCAGTGAAGCCTACACAGATACGCAGTATTTT. It yields the protein CASSEAYTDTQYF.

The chain carries TRBV5-6 and TRBJ2-1; no clear D gene. Germline CDR1 SGHDT, CDR2 YYEEEE. V was trimmed by 2 bases and J by 5 bases, leaving 2 bases between them. CDR3 length: 11 residues. The CDR3 DNA reads as TGTGCCAGCAGCTTTAACAATGAGCAGTTCTTC. Translating it yields CASSFNNEQFF.

The V gene is TRBV6-5, the J gene TRBJ2-7, with D tentatively TRBD1 (5 bases). CDR1 is MNHEY and CDR2 is SVGAGI in the germline V gene. The CDR3 runs to 12 residues. Between the trimmed V and J ends, which lost 6 bases and 6 bases, there was a span of 12 bases. CDR3 amino acids: CASSPGHGEQYF. DNA of the CDR3: TGTGCCAGCAGCCCCGGACACGGCGAGCAGTACTTC.

This clone showed up just once. V gene TRBV11-1 combines with J gene TRBJ2-5, with D hard to call. Trimming took off 4 bases at V and 3 bases at J, with 15 bases between the two ends. This CDR3 is 15 amino acids long. Germline CDR1 reads SGHAT; CDR2 reads FQDESV (reference sequence). Written as DNA, the CDR3 is TGTGCCAGCAGCTCCCATAGCAGGTCGGAAGAGACCCAGTACTTC. It encodes CASSSHSRSEETQYF.

J is TRBJ1-2 and V is TRBV30; no firm D call. The V and J ends lost 2 bases and 2 bases respectively, with 12 bases between them. This CDR3 contains 14 residues. The germline gives CDR1 GTSNPN, CDR2 SVGIG (reference sequence). Here the CDR3 reads CAWSKGSLNYGYTF. Here the CDR3 DNA reads TGTGCCTGGAGTAAGGGCAGTTTAAACTATGGCTACACCTTC. The full variable domain, in which reference TRBV30 and TRBJ1-2 provide the parts outside the CDR3, is SQTIHQWPATLVQPVGSPLSLECTVEGTSNPNLYWYRQAAGRGLQLLFYSVGIGQISSEVPQNLSASRPQDRQFILSSKKLLLSDSGFYLCAWSKGSLNYGYTFGSGTRLTVV.

The rearrangement joins TRBV6-5 to TRBJ2-2, with TRBD1 matching 10 bases. The CDR3 sequence is 16 residues long. V shed 2 bases, J shed 6 bases, and the junction held 6 bases outside the gene matches. Germline V lookup: CDR1 MNHEY, CDR2 SVGAGI. CDR3 nucleotide sequence: TGTGCCAGCAGTTACGGTGGGACAGGGGTTGCCGGGGAGCTGTTTTTT. Protein: CASSYGGTGVAGELFF.

CDR3: CASMPWGRQLQETQYF. The CDR3 DNA sequence: TGTGCCAGCATGCCGTGGGGCAGGCAGCTACAAGAGACCCAGTACTTC. The chain carries TRBV27 and TRBJ2-5, with D perhaps TRBD1 (5 bases). V dropped 7 bases and J dropped 2 bases, with 20 bases sitting between them. CDR1 and CDR2 from the germline V gene are MNHEY and SMNVEV (reference sequence). This CDR3 spans 16 amino acids.

This clone was observed a single time. The rearrangement uses TRBV5-1 and TRBJ2-3, with TRBD1 matching over 10 bases. The V gene end was trimmed by 5 bases and the J gene end by 1 base; junction bases not matched to a gene: 7. This CDR3 has 16 amino acids. Germline assignment: CDR1 SGHRS and CDR2 YFSETQ. The CDR3 DNA is TGCGCCAGCAGAGCCTTAGGACAGGGGGGCACAGATACGCAGTATTTT. As protein: CASRALGQGGTDTQYF.

This sequence joins TRBV2 and TRBJ2-3; unclear D gene. Per germline, CDR1 SNHLY and CDR2 FYNNEI. This CDR3 comprises 12 residues. Trimming stripped 5 bases from V and 2 bases from J, with 5 bases between. The CDR3 is CASSFITDTQYF. Written as DNA, the CDR3 is TGTGCCAGCAGTTTCATCACAGATACGCAGTATTTT.

V gene TRBV28 combines with J gene TRBJ2-5, with 11 bases aligning to TRBD2. Looked up from germline, CDR1 is MDHEN and CDR2 is SYDVKM. The CDR3 runs 14 residues. J lost 4 bases, V lost 6 bases, and 4 bases had no gene match. The DNA of the CDR3 is TGTGCCAGCAGCCCCGGACTAGCGGGAGAGACCCAGTACTTC. This encodes CASSPGLAGETQYF.